The T cell receptor (beta chain) described here comes from a study of shared clonotypes between healthy human individuals. General study results and limits: The study generally estimated greater richness for naive than memory subsets.

About this clone: The antigen is unknown.

Splitting of each subset's genomic DNA was done evenly across several immunoSEQ plates. Only in-frame clones appear in the TCRdb table, and some are missing; sequencing was by immunoSEQ multiplex PCR. The sample consists of approximately 2.5 million clones, approximately 94% of them appearing once. V lost 4 bases, J lost 1 base, and 15 bases stayed unmatched. CDR3 length equals 19 residues. Germline CDR1 MGHRA, CDR2 YSYEKL. Donors included only healthy HIV-negative adults lacking recent acute infections or vaccinations. Investigators divided CD4+ cells into CD45RA+ naive and CD45RA-negative memory subsets.

The sequence derives from a man younger than 35 in good health. The chain joins TRBV4-1 to TRBJ2-7; 11 positions match TRBD1. The sequenced sample consisted of naive CD4+ T cells sorted from blood. Subset given: CD45RA+ positively selected. As DNA, the CDR3 is TGCGCCAGCAGCCTCATGCCAAAGAAAGGGACAGGGGGTTCCTACGAGCAGTACTTC. Encoded protein: CASSLMPKKGTGGSYEQYF.